The present entry profiles one T cell receptor beta chain with its context. Its specificity is unknown. The table came from immunoSEQ multiplex PCR; TCRdb's copy has only in-frame clones and leaves some out. The sample includes more than 95,000 clones, around nine tenths seen only once; the top ten take roughly 0.8%. The V end was cut by 1 base, the J end by 4 bases, with 6 bases between. CDR1 and CDR2 (germline): MDHEN, SYDVKM. This CDR3 is 13 amino acids long. The record originates from a study of T cell clones after liver transplantation. Study conclusions and caveats: In most of the 8 subjects, circulating graft-donor-reactive CD4 TCRbeta sequences fell significantly after transplant.

This sequence originates from a human patient who received a liver transplant. These T cells may partly come from the graft donor. The sample was CD4+ T cells from blood, taken 12 months after liver transplant. This chain uses TRBV28 with TRBJ2-3; D call uncertain. DNA of the CDR3: TGTGCCAGCAGTTTATCGGGTGCAGATACGCAGTATTTT. It yields the protein CASSLSGADTQYF.